Below, 26 T cell receptor beta chains from the same sample are listed, as sequenced in a study of blood T cell repertoires in COVID-19. Profiled with immunoSEQ multiplex PCR; TCRdb holds only in-frame clones, not every one. Of some 360,000 clones in the sample, over 85% were seen once. Sequenced sample: peripheral blood. The receptors originated from a woman aged 55 to 70 with COVID-19, enrolled during active disease.

The V call is TRBV15, the J call TRBJ1-1, with 7 positions matching TRBD1. The V and J ends lost 5 bases and 0 bases, in that order; junction bases with no gene match: 6. The CDR3 covers 15 residues. The germline V gene has CDR1 LNHNV and CDR2 YYDKDF (reference sequence). CDR3 nucleotides: TGTGCCACCAGCTTACAGGGGTCCTTGAACACTGAAGCTTTCTTT. It is translated as CATSLQGSLNTEAFF.

The V gene is TRBV11-2, the J gene TRBJ2-7; a weak D match, TRBD2 (5 bases). From germline, CDR1 is SGHAT and CDR2 FQNNGV. The CDR3 totals 15 residues. Trimming left V 4 bases short and J 4 bases short, with 17 bases between. CDR3 DNA sequence: TGTGCCAGCAGCTCCAATCTTGGACGGGATTACGAGCAGTACTTC. It specifies CASSSNLGRDYEQYF.

The chain recombines TRBV27 with TRBJ2-5, with TRBD2 matching over 12 bases. The CDR3 consists of 20 residues. J was trimmed by 6 bases and V by 4 bases; bases with no gene match: 21. Germline V lookup: CDR1 MNHEY, CDR2 SMNVEV (reference sequence). CDR3 amino acids: CASSWIPPSGGAKEGKTQYF. CDR3 nucleotides: TGTGCCAGCAGTTGGATCCCACCTAGCGGGGGGGCAAAGGAAGGAAAGACCCAGTACTTC.

The genes are TRBV4-2 and TRBJ2-1, with a possible D match to TRBD2 (6 bases). In germline, CDR1 is LGHNA, CDR2 YNFKEQ. The CDR3 is made up of 16 amino acids. With 0 bases removed from V and 5 bases from J, the gap between germline ends came to 14 bases. CDR3 sequence reads: CASSQDEGRQNNEQFF. CDR3 bases: TGTGCCAGCAGCCAAGATGAGGGGAGGCAGAACAATGAGCAGTTCTTC.

This clone was picked up one time. This chain joins TRBV7-6 and TRBJ1-1; no firm D call. With 4 bases removed from V and 8 bases from J, the gap between germline ends came to 11 bases. Germline V CDR1 and CDR2: SGHVS, FNYEAQ. This CDR3 region has 12 residues. The DNA for the CDR3 is TGTGCCAGCAGCTCTACCCTCACGGAAGCTTTCTTT. Translated: CASSSTLTEAFF.

About this clone itself: Within the sample, other DNA sequences also encode this same CDR3. The genes are TRBV28 and TRBJ2-7; D may be TRBD1 (6 bases). The CDR3 covers 13 residues. The V end was cut by 2 bases, the J end by 2 bases, with 7 bases between. Germline loops: CDR1 MDHEN, CDR2 SYDVKM. CDR3 coding DNA: TGTGCCAGCAGTTTACAGGGGACCTACGAGCAGTACTTC. It codes for CASSLQGTYEQYF. Variable domain in full (rest from reference TRBV28 and TRBJ2-7): DVKVTQSSRYLVKRTGEKVFLECVQDMDHENMFWYRQDPGLGLRLIYFSYDVKMKEKGDIPEGYSVSREKKERFSLILESASTNQTSMYLCASSLQGTYEQYFGPGTRLTVT.

The rearrangement links TRBV3-1 (or the pseudogene TRBV3-2) to TRBJ2-3; D unclear. V was trimmed by 4 bases and J by 3 bases, leaving 14 bases between them. The germline V gene encodes CDR1 LGHDT and CDR2 YNNKEL (reference sequence). The CDR3 loop spans 15 amino acids. The CDR3 loop is CASSLSVMRTDTQYF. The CDR3 bases are TGTGCCAGCAGCCTATCGGTGATGCGGACAGATACGCAGTATTTT.

The rearrangement uses TRBV5-1 and TRBJ2-3; 7 nucleotides match TRBD1. CDR1 and CDR2 from the germline V gene are SGHRS and YFSETQ. The V segment lost 4 bases and the J segment 4 bases; nucleotides outside the gene matches: 9. The CDR3 is 15 amino acids. CDR3 in amino acids: CASSPRDSPADTQYF. CDR3 DNA sequence: TGCGCCAGCAGCCCGAGGGACAGCCCCGCAGATACGCAGTATTTT.

In this sample, this clone turned up once. The chain couples TRBV6-5 to TRBJ2-7; TRBD1 matches 10 bases. V dropped 3 bases and J dropped 2; count of bases not matched to a gene: 7. CDR1 MNHEY and CDR2 SVGAGI come from the germline V gene. The CDR3 has 16 amino acids. In DNA, the CDR3 is TGTGCCAGCAGTTATAACCCGACAGGGGGCCCCTACGAGCAGTACTTC. Protein product: CASSYNPTGGPYEQYF.

The J gene is TRBJ1-4, the V gene TRBV30; D gene uncertain. Germline V gene sequence: CDR1 GTSNPN, CDR2 SVGIG (reference sequence). The CDR3 contains 13 residues. V was cut by 5 bases and J by 2 bases, with 9 bases left in between. CDR3 nucleotide sequence: TGTGCCTGGTCCGGGGTGACTAATGAAAAACTGTTTTTT. This encodes CAWSGVTNEKLFF.

This chain links TRBV6-5 with TRBJ1-5; D is perhaps TRBD1 (6 bases). Trimming shortened V by 4 bases and J by 2 bases, and 12 bases separated the two germline ends. The germline V gene has CDR1 MNHEY and CDR2 SVGAGI. The CDR3 runs to 15 residues. This chain's CDR3 is CASSLGPGGNQPQHF. The CDR3 DNA reads TGTGCCAGCAGTTTGGGCCCAGGGGGCAATCAGCCCCAGCATTTT.

The V call is TRBV6-5, the J call TRBJ2-1, with a possible D match to TRBD1 (8 bases). Germline V lookup: CDR1 MNHEY, CDR2 SVGAGI. The CDR3 runs 16 residues. The ends were cut back, 4 bases at V and 7 bases at J, with 20 bases in the middle. The chain's CDR3 is CASSSPSGTGPNEQFF. DNA of the CDR3: TGTGCCAGCAGTTCCCCCAGCGGGACAGGCCCAAATGAGCAGTTCTTC.

J is TRBJ2-2 and V is TRBV3-1 (or the pseudogene TRBV3-2), with D possibly matching TRBD1 (6 bases). Germline-derived CDR1 and CDR2 are LGHDT and YNNKEL (reference sequence). The V and J ends lost 4 bases and 4 bases respectively, with 13 bases between them. The CDR3 covers 15 residues. The CDR3 sequence: CASSPLARGTGELFF. CDR3 DNA sequence: TGTGCCAGCAGCCCCCTGGCCAGGGGCACCGGGGAGCTGTTTTTT.

The V gene is TRBV27, the J gene TRBJ1-1, with 8 bases that match TRBD1. The germline CDR1 and CDR2 sequences are MNHEY and SMNVEV (reference sequence). The CDR3 covers 13 residues. V trimming: 5 bases; J trimming: 8 bases; junction bases outside the gene matches: 7. The CDR3 DNA is TGTGCCAGCAGTCTCCGGGACAGGCACGAAGCTTTCTTT. It encodes CASSLRDRHEAFF.

The rearrangement links TRBV6-5 to TRBJ2-5; 10 nucleotides match TRBD1. CDR1 is MNHEY, CDR2 SVGAGI, per germline. The CDR3 spans 13 residues. J gave up 13 bases and V 2 bases, and 7 bases lay outside the gene matches. DNA for the CDR3: TGTGCCAGCAGTTACGCTTGGGACAGGGGTCTGTACTTC. Its translation: CASSYAWDRGLYF.

This clone has just a few counts. The chain couples TRBV2 to TRBJ1-6; 9 bases match TRBD1. V lost 6 bases to trimming and J lost 10 bases; unmatched junction nucleotides: 4. CDR1 and CDR2 from the germline V gene are SNHLY and FYNNEI. The CDR3 covers 13 residues. The CDR3 loop is CASRTGGGSPLHF. CDR3 nucleotides: TGTGCCAGCAGGACAGGGGGTGGGTCACCCCTCCACTTT.

The chain recombines TRBV11-2 with TRBJ1-2, with 7 bases lining up with TRBD1. The V gene end was trimmed by 5 bases and the J gene end by 6 bases; junction bases not matched to a gene: 6. The length of the CDR3 is 13 residues. The V gene's germline CDR1 is SGHAT and CDR2 FQNNGV. The CDR3 loop is CASSLDRADGYTF. CDR3 sequence (DNA): TGTGCCAGCAGCCTCGACAGGGCGGATGGCTACACCTTC.

The V gene is TRBV11-2, the J gene TRBJ1-6; D may be TRBD1 (5 bases). V lost 1 base, J lost 9 bases, and 13 bases lay in between. Germline V gene lookup returns CDR1 SGHAT and CDR2 FQNNGV. The CDR3 is 15 residues long. CDR3 DNA sequence: TGTGCCAGCAGCTTAGCGCCGAACCAGGGTTCACCCCTCCACTTT. It is translated as CASSLAPNQGSPLHF.

The V and J genes are TRBV5-1 and TRBJ2-7; TRBD1 matches at 8 bases. Germline V CDR1 and CDR2: SGHRS, YFSETQ. The CDR3 extends over 13 amino acids. With V trimmed by 4 bases and J by 1 base, 1 base remained unmatched. CDR3 amino acids: CASSNRGSYEQYF. In nucleotides, the CDR3 is TGCGCCAGCAGCAACAGGGGGTCCTACGAGCAGTACTTC. The whole variable domain, filled in from reference TRBV5-1 and TRBJ2-7, reads KAGVTQTPRYLIKTRGQQVTLSCSPISGHRSVSWYQQTPGQGLQFLFEYFSETQRNKGNFPGRFSGRQFSNSRSEMNVSTLELGDSALYLCASSNRGSYEQYFGPGTRLTVT.

V is TRBV5-1 and J is TRBJ1-3, with 9 bases fitting TRBD1. This CDR3 contains 16 residues. Germline V CDR1 and CDR2: SGHRS, YFSETQ. The trim removed 2 bases at V and 2 bases at J, leaving 5 bases unmatched. CDR3 in DNA: TGCGCCAGCAGCTTTTATGGGACAGGGACTGGAAACACCATATATTTT. Protein: CASSFYGTGTGNTIYF.

CDR3: CSVVRGRDRGFDEAFF. CDR3 DNA: TGCAGCGTTGTCCGGGGGAGGGACAGGGGCTTTGATGAAGCTTTCTTT. The rearrangement uses TRBV29-1 and TRBJ1-1; TRBD1 agrees at 10 bases. The CDR3 runs to 16 residues. CDR1 is SQVTM, CDR2 ANQGSEA, per germline. V shed 4 bases, J shed 7 bases, and the junction held 15 bases outside the gene matches. Combining the CDR3 with reference TRBV29-1 and TRBJ1-1 gives the whole variable domain SAVISQKPSRDICQRGTSLTIQCQVDSQVTMMFWYRQQPGQSLTLIATANQGSEATYESGFVIDKFPISRPNLTFSTLTVSNMSPEDSSIYLCSVVRGRDRGFDEAFFGQGTRLTVV.

Only a few counts were recorded for this clone. This chain joins TRBV3-1 (or the pseudogene TRBV3-2) and TRBJ2-5; possibly TRBD1 for D (5 bases). Deletions cut 4 bases from V and 5 bases from J, with 11 bases between. The CDR3 has 13 residues. The V gene's germline CDR1 is LGHDT and CDR2 YNNKEL (reference sequence). The CDR3 nucleotides are TGTGCCAGCAGCCCCCAGGGTTGGGAGACCCAGTACTTC. Its protein product is CASSPQGWETQYF.

The rearrangement joins TRBV5-4 to TRBJ2-7; 9 bases align to TRBD1. The V segment lost 0 bases and the J segment 3 bases; nucleotides outside the gene matches: 10. This CDR3 spans 17 amino acids. Germline CDR1 reads SGHNT; CDR2 reads YYREEE (reference sequence). The CDR3 nucleotides read TGTGCCAGCAGCTTGGGGACGAGGGACAGGGCAGGCTACGAGCAGTACTTC. Translating gives CASSLGTRDRAGYEQYF.

The genes are TRBV4-1 and TRBJ1-4, with 9 bases aligning to TRBD1. The CDR3 covers 14 residues. Germline assignment: CDR1 MGHRA and CDR2 YSYEKL. Unmatched junction bases numbered 6, after V lost 5 bases and J lost 8 bases. CDR3 loop: CASSAQGAGEKLFF. The CDR3 region has the DNA TGCGCCAGCAGCGCACAGGGGGCTGGAGAAAAACTGTTTTTT.

The CDR3, as DNA: TGTGCCAGCAGTCACCTGGCGGGGAACTATGGCTACACCTTC. This codes for CASSHLAGNYGYTF. V usage is TRBV28 and J usage is TRBJ1-2; D remains ambiguous. The CDR3 contains 14 residues. V was clipped by 5 bases and J by 2 bases, with 12 bases between them. Looked up from germline, CDR1 is MDHEN and CDR2 is SYDVKM.

In nucleotides, the CDR3 is TGTGCCAGCAGCCTCTCCTATAATTCACCCCTCCACTTT. It codes for CASSLSYNSPLHF. The V and J genes are TRBV28 and TRBJ1-6, with D unclear. The CDR3 length is 13 residues. Germline assignment: CDR1 MDHEN and CDR2 SYDVKM. Trimming removed 6 bases at V and 0 bases at J, with 3 bases between.